The 14 T cell receptor beta chains in this list originate from one sample, sequenced in a study of T cell responses to AZD1222 COVID-19 vaccine. Profiling relied on immunoSEQ multiplex PCR, and the TCRdb table lists in-frame clones only, not all of them. The sample lists over 70,000 clones, roughly 89% occurring once. The specimen was peripheral blood, collected 28 days after the second AZD1222 dose. These receptors all stem from an adult who received the AZD1222 COVID-19 vaccine.

The chain recombines TRBV30 with TRBJ2-7, with D maybe TRBD2 (5 bases). The V gene's germline CDR1 is GTSNPN and CDR2 SVGIG (reference sequence). The V end lost 0 bases, the J end lost 7 bases, and 16 bases lay between the germline ends. This CDR3 region has 14 residues. CDR3 amino acids: CAWSVSTRGAEQYF. The DNA of the CDR3 is TGTGCCTGGAGTGTATCGACCCGGGGAGCAGAGCAGTACTTC.

V usage is TRBV6-4 and J usage is TRBJ1-1; D might be TRBD1 (5 bases). CDR1 is MRHNA, CDR2 SNTAGT, per germline. Trimming cost V 7 bases and J 1 base, with 16 bases left between them. The CDR3 loop spans 15 amino acids. CDR3 DNA sequence: TGTGCCAGCAAACACCAGGGCCGTTGGAACACTGAAGCTTTCTTT. Translation gives CASKHQGRWNTEAFF.

The V call is TRBV6-5, the J call TRBJ1-2; 7 bases are a match to TRBD1. V lost 6 bases, J lost 8 bases, and 6 bases stayed unmatched. CDR1 and CDR2 (germline): MNHEY, SVGAGI. This CDR3 has 12 residues. The CDR3 DNA reads TGTGCCAGCAGCGACGACAGGGTGGGCTACACCTTC. Residues: CASSDDRVGYTF.

This sequence joins TRBV7-6 and TRBJ2-1; the D gene could be TRBD1 or TRBD2 (5 bases each). Germline values: CDR1 SGHVS, CDR2 FNYEAQ. This CDR3 has 18 amino acids. V was pared by 5 bases and J by 7 bases, with 27 bases between. The CDR3 bases are TGTGCCAGCAGCCCCAGGGTCGGGACGGTGAATGAAAGGAATGAGCAGTTCTTC. Translating gives CASSPRVGTVNERNEQFF.

The rearrangement uses TRBV2 and TRBJ2-5; the D call may be TRBD1 or TRBD2 (5 bases each). Trimming removed 4 bases at V and 4 bases at J, with 13 bases between. Germline CDR1 reads SNHLY; CDR2 reads FYNNEI. The CDR3 extends over 14 amino acids. The CDR3 DNA follows: TGTGCCAGCAGTGCTAGCCCGGGGCGAGAGACCCAGTACTTC. Its protein product is CASSASPGRETQYF.

The DNA for the CDR3 is TGTGCCAGCAGCTTAGGTGACAGGGGAGAATTAGATACGCAGTATTTT. Amino acids: CASSLGDRGELDTQYF. This sequence joins TRBV7-9 and TRBJ2-3; 8 bases map to TRBD1. The length of the CDR3 is 16 residues. V was pared by 1 base and J by 5 bases, with 8 bases of the junction left unmatched. Germline lookup yields CDR1 SEHNR and CDR2 FQNEAQ (reference sequence).

The chain recombines TRBV19 with TRBJ1-2; tentative D call: TRBD1 (6 bases). Germline V gene data show CDR1 as LNHDA and CDR2 as SQIVND (reference sequence). The CDR3 extends over 14 amino acids. The V and J ends lost 0 bases and 7 bases respectively, with 12 bases between them. The CDR3 loop reads CASSIDLMGAGYTF. CDR3 in DNA: TGTGCCAGTAGTATAGATTTGATGGGGGCTGGCTACACCTTC. Filled out from reference TRBV19 and TRBJ1-2, the complete variable domain reads DGGITQSPKYLFRKEGQNVTLSCEQNLNHDAMYWYRQDPGQGLRLIYYSQIVNDFQKGDIAEGYSVSREKKESFPLTVTSAQKNPTAFYLCASSIDLMGAGYTFGSGTRLTVV.

The rearrangement uses TRBV7-6 and TRBJ1-2, with D perhaps matching TRBD1 (5 bases). Trimming cost V 0 bases and J 0 bases, with 11 bases left between them. Germline V gene data show CDR1 as SGHVS and CDR2 as FNYEAQ. The CDR3 loop spans 16 amino acids. Written as DNA, the CDR3 is TGTGCCAGCAGCTTAGCCGACATCAGGGCTAACTATGGCTACACCTTC. Protein: CASSLADIRANYGYTF.

The gene calls are TRBV6-1 and TRBJ2-5, with TRBD2 as a possible D gene (7 bases). V lost 0 bases and J lost 4, with 21 bases in between. Germline V gene data show CDR1 as MNHNS and CDR2 as SASEGT. The length of the CDR3 is 18 residues. The CDR3 region has the DNA TGTGCCAGCAGTGAAGCTGGGGGGGTTCAGGGGAGGAGAGAGACCCAGTACTTC. Protein product: CASSEAGGVQGRRETQYF.

This sequence joins TRBV30 and TRBJ2-2, with 7 bases identical to TRBD1. The length of the CDR3 is 15 residues. The V and J ends lost 8 bases and 5 bases, in that order; junction bases with no gene match: 14. Germline-derived CDR1 and CDR2 are GTSNPN and SVGIG (reference sequence). CDR3 nucleotide sequence: TGTGCCCGTTCCAGGGACAGATTTAGTACCGGGGAGCTGTTTTTT. This gives the protein CARSRDRFSTGELFF.

This clone was counted between two and nine times. V and J are TRBV7-3 and TRBJ1-6; possibly TRBD1 for D (6 bases). V was shortened by 0 bases and J by 9 bases, with 9 bases between the two germline ends. Germline V gives CDR1 SGHTA, CDR2 FQGTGA. This CDR3 has 14 residues. CDR3: CASSLTAGASPLHF. For the CDR3, the DNA is TGTGCCAGCAGCTTAACTGCAGGGGCTTCACCCCTCCACTTT. Complete variable domain (other parts from reference TRBV7-3 and TRBJ1-6): GAGVSQTPSNKVTEKGKYVELRCDPISGHTALYWYRQSLGQGPEFLIYFQGTGAADDSGLPNDRFFAVRPEGSVSTLKIQRTERGDSAVYLCASSLTAGASPLHFGNGTRLTVT.

This chain joins TRBV7-2 and TRBJ2-7, with TRBD2 matching 8 bases. V shed 5 bases, J shed 3 bases, and the junction held 9 bases outside the gene matches. CDR3 length: 15 amino acids. In germline, CDR1 is SGHTA, CDR2 FQGNSA. This CDR3 is CASSPQTSVFYEQYF. CDR3 nucleotide sequence: TGTGCCAGCAGCCCCCAGACTAGCGTTTTCTACGAGCAGTACTTC.

This chain uses TRBV7-9 with TRBJ1-1; tentative D call: TRBD1 (5 bases). Germline assignment: CDR1 SEHNR and CDR2 FQNEAQ (reference sequence). This CDR3 region has 13 residues. V gave up 3 bases and J gave up 4 bases, with 9 bases separating them. For the CDR3, the DNA is TGTGCCAGCAGCTTGACAGTCGGCACTGAAGCTTTCTTT. Its translation: CASSLTVGTEAFF.

This chain joins TRBV6-5 and TRBJ2-7, with D possibly TRBD1 on 5 matching bases. V was trimmed by 4 bases and J by 5 bases, leaving 15 bases between them. Germline values: CDR1 MNHEY, CDR2 SVGAGI. This CDR3 has 14 residues. The CDR3 loop reads CASSSRRGMDEQYF. The CDR3 bases are TGTGCCAGCAGTTCTCGAAGGGGCATGGACGAGCAGTACTTC.